Presented here are 30 T cell receptor beta chains from one specimen sequenced in a study of shared clonotypes between healthy human individuals. Clones were read by immunoSEQ multiplex PCR, and TCRdb kept only the in-frame ones, dropping some. The sample yields some 2,000,000 clones, 95% seen once. Material for sequencing was naive CD4+ T cells sorted from blood. Noted subset: CD45RA+ positively selected. The receptors stem from a man aged 18 to 35 in good health.

This clone showed up just once. The J gene is TRBJ2-7, the V gene TRBV28; TRBD1 might be the D (5 bases). Per the germline V gene, CDR1 is MDHEN and CDR2 is SYDVKM. CDR3 length equals 15 residues. V gave up 3 bases and J gave up 1 base, with 13 bases separating them. The chain's CDR3 is CASSFWSGKSYEQYF. CDR3 sequence (DNA): TGTGCCAGCAGTTTTTGGTCAGGGAAATCCTACGAGCAGTACTTC.

The rearrangement uses TRBV9 and TRBJ2-2, with D perhaps matching TRBD2 (6 bases). This CDR3 has 17 amino acids. Trimming took 6 bases from V and 5 from J, leaving 23 bases between them. Germline V gene lookup returns CDR1 SGDLS and CDR2 YYNGEE. This CDR3 is CASTRSGFGGSTGELFF. The CDR3 DNA sequence: TGTGCCAGCACCCGTAGCGGTTTCGGCGGCTCTACCGGGGAGCTGTTTTTT.

About this clone: This specimen includes other DNA sequences encoding the same CDR3. CDR3 in DNA: TGCGCCAGCAGCTTGGATGGTCCTACCGGGGAGCTGTTTTTT. Protein sequence: CASSLDGPTGELFF. This chain connects TRBV5-1 to TRBJ2-2; D is unclear. Germline V gives CDR1 SGHRS, CDR2 YFSETQ. The CDR3 sequence is 14 residues long. Trimming pared 0 bases from V and 5 bases from J, leaving 8 bases between.

The V gene is TRBV7-3, the J gene TRBJ2-1, with D perhaps matching TRBD2 (6 bases). Between the trimmed V and J ends, which lost 3 bases and 6 bases, there was a span of 18 bases. Germline lookup yields CDR1 SGHTA and CDR2 FQGTGA. This CDR3 region has 16 residues. The CDR3 sequence: CASSFLGLTGSNEQFF. CDR3 DNA: TGTGCCAGCAGCTTTTTGGGACTCACGGGTAGCAATGAGCAGTTCTTC.

This clone showed up just once. This chain uses TRBV28 with TRBJ1-2, with D hard to call. Germline V lookup: CDR1 MDHEN, CDR2 SYDVKM. The V end lost 5 bases, the J end lost 5 bases, and 12 bases lay between the germline ends. The CDR3 has 13 amino acids. The CDR3 protein is CASSLKQSYGYTF. The CDR3 nucleotides are TGTGCCAGCAGTCTAAAACAGTCGTATGGCTACACCTTC.

This clone was seen once. This chain uses TRBV7-2 with TRBJ2-2; the D gene could be TRBD1 or TRBD2 (5 bases each). The germline V gene has CDR1 SGHTA and CDR2 FQGNSA. Trimming took 8 bases from V and 6 from J, leaving 16 bases between them. This CDR3 region has 14 residues. The CDR3 coding sequence is TGTGCCAGCGGGACCGGCGGAAAAGCCGGGGAGCTGTTTTTT. Translating gives CASGTGGKAGELFF.

V is TRBV5-1 and J is TRBJ2-3; 14 nucleotides align to TRBD2. This CDR3 is built from 16 residues. Trimming cost V 4 bases and J 4 bases; bases outside gene matches: 5. Germline lookup yields CDR1 SGHRS and CDR2 YFSETQ. CDR3 residues: CASSGGLAGVSDTQYF. The DNA for the CDR3 is TGCGCCAGCAGCGGGGGACTAGCGGGAGTTTCAGATACGCAGTATTTT.

This chain connects TRBV9 to TRBJ2-3, with 11 bases lining up with TRBD1. The CDR3 is made up of 16 amino acids. Germline V CDR1 and CDR2: SGDLS, YYNGEE. V gave up 4 bases and J gave up 3 bases; unmatched junction bases: 7. CDR3 protein: CASSPRTGGGTDTQYF. CDR3 coding DNA: TGTGCCAGCAGCCCCCGGACAGGGGGCGGGACAGATACGCAGTATTTT.

This clone was recorded once. The CDR3 DNA reads as TGCGCCAGCAGCCCCGGTGCGGTCTCTGGAAACACCATATATTTT. Translating gives CASSPGAVSGNTIYF. The rearrangement links TRBV5-1 to TRBJ1-3, with D uncertain. The germline V and J ends were trimmed by 4 bases and 0 bases, with 11 bases remaining between them. This CDR3 is built from 15 residues. The V gene's germline CDR1 is SGHRS and CDR2 YFSETQ.

The rearrangement links TRBV6-1 to TRBJ2-1; perhaps TRBD2 as D (7 bases). Trimming took 2 bases from V and 5 from J, leaving 16 bases between them. The CDR3 is 16 amino acids. Germline lookup yields CDR1 MNHNS and CDR2 SASEGT. For the CDR3, the DNA is TGTGCCAGCAGTGAATATCTGGGAGGGGGGGACAATGAGCAGTTCTTC. It is translated as CASSEYLGGGDNEQFF.

The J gene is TRBJ2-7, the V gene TRBV10-3; 7 bases agree with TRBD1. The CDR3 covers 13 residues. V gave up 7 bases and J gave up 0 bases; unmatched junction bases: 3. Germline CDR1 ENHRY, CDR2 SYGVKD. The CDR3 spells CAIKTGPSYEQYF. The CDR3 DNA reads TGTGCCATCAAGACAGGGCCCTCCTACGAGCAGTACTTC.

The chain has TRBV9 and TRBJ2-1; 8 positions agree with TRBD2. Germline CDR1 reads SGDLS; CDR2 reads YYNGEE. Germline trimming cut 3 bases from V and 6 bases from J; bases unmatched to any gene: 11. This CDR3 spans 16 amino acids. The CDR3 DNA follows: TGTGCCAGCAGCGCAGGAGCGGGAGTCTTTATCAATGAGCAGTTCTTC. Translated, it gives CASSAGAGVFINEQFF.

V gene TRBV2 combines with J gene TRBJ1-2; D is unclear. The CDR3 covers 11 residues. Trimming removed 8 bases at V and 6 bases at J, with 10 bases between. Germline-derived CDR1 and CDR2 are SNHLY and FYNNEI. The DNA of the CDR3 is TGTGCCAGCTCCGGGCCAGATGGCTACACCTTC. Encoded protein: CASSGPDGYTF.

The chain employs TRBV6-5 and TRBJ2-3, with a weak D call TRBD2 (5 bases). V was cut by 6 bases and J by 1 base, with 14 bases left in between. CDR1 is MNHEY and CDR2 is SVGAGI in the germline V gene. The CDR3 extends over 15 amino acids. The CDR3 region has the DNA TGTGCCAGCAGCAACTCGGGGATCCGCACAGATACGCAGTATTTT. This translates into CASSNSGIRTDTQYF.

The genes are TRBV7-2 and TRBJ2-5; 11 bases agree with TRBD2. The CDR3 runs 15 residues. Per germline, CDR1 SGHTA and CDR2 FQGNSA. Trimming cost V 3 bases and J 3 bases; bases outside gene matches: 3. CDR3 bases: TGTGCCAGCAGCTTTAGCGGGAGGGAGGAAGAGACCCAGTACTTC. Translated, it gives CASSFSGREEETQYF.

The rearrangement links TRBV4-3 to TRBJ1-6; D remains unclear. Germline CDR1 and CDR2: LGHNA and YSLEER. This CDR3 comprises 13 residues. Trimming cost V 0 bases and J 13 bases, with 10 bases left between them. The CDR3 nucleotides read TGCGCCAGCAGCCAAGAATTGGGGAACCCCCTCCACTTT. Amino acids: CASSQELGNPLHF.

This sequence joins TRBV7-9 and TRBJ1-6, with D possibly matching TRBD1 (6 bases). The CDR3 has 16 amino acids. Trimming removed 5 bases at V and 9 bases at J, with 20 bases between. Germline V lookup: CDR1 SEHNR, CDR2 FQNEAQ (reference sequence). The DNA for the CDR3 is TGTGCCAGCAGCAAATCTCGACCAGGGGTGGGTTCACCCCTCCACTTT. It translates to CASSKSRPGVGSPLHF.

V gene TRBV5-1 combines with J gene TRBJ1-1; possibly TRBD1 for D (6 bases). Germline V gene data show CDR1 as SGHRS and CDR2 as YFSETQ. The CDR3 contains 15 residues. V lost 3 bases and J 5 bases, leaving 17 bases between the germline ends. As DNA, the CDR3 is TGCGCCAGCAGCTCCCCCCTAACAGGGAAGACTGAAGCTTTCTTT. Translating gives CASSSPLTGKTEAFF.

To note about this clone: This sample includes further DNA sequences coding for the same CDR3. This chain joins TRBV9 and TRBJ2-5, with D hard to call. The germline gives CDR1 SGDLS, CDR2 YYNGEE. The CDR3 spans 14 residues. Trimming took 0 bases from V and 2 from J, leaving 8 bases between them. The CDR3 here is CASSVGALQETQYF. The DNA of the CDR3 is TGTGCCAGCAGCGTAGGGGCACTTCAAGAGACCCAGTACTTC.

J is TRBJ1-3 and V is TRBV27; maybe TRBD1 (6 bases). Germline V CDR1 and CDR2: MNHEY, SMNVEV (reference sequence). Trimming pared 2 bases from V and 2 bases from J, leaving 7 bases between. The CDR3 spans 14 residues. The CDR3 coding sequence is TGTGCCAGCAGTTTAAGGGACACTGGAAACACCATATATTTT. As protein: CASSLRDTGNTIYF.

The chain combines TRBV28 with TRBJ2-7; D remains ambiguous. Trimming removed 5 bases from V and 6 bases from J, with 23 bases in between. The CDR3 consists of 16 residues. Per the germline V gene, CDR1 is MDHEN and CDR2 is SYDVKM. The CDR3 sequence is CASSPPIQGFSGEQYF. For the CDR3, the DNA is TGTGCCAGCAGTCCCCCAATCCAAGGGTTCTCGGGCGAGCAGTACTTC.

The rearrangement links TRBV7-2 to TRBJ2-1; 11 nucleotides agree with TRBD2. Losses at the gene ends were 6 bases for V and 3 bases for J; bases not matched to a gene: 7. Looked up from germline, CDR1 is SGHTA and CDR2 is FQGNSA. The CDR3 length is 16 residues. In DNA form, the CDR3 reads TGTGCCAGCAGTCAAACCGGGACTAGCGGCTACAATGAGCAGTTCTTC. This gives the protein CASSQTGTSGYNEQFF.

This clone was observed once. J is TRBJ1-4 and V is TRBV20-1; D not resolved. V was shortened by 5 bases and J by 6 bases, with 7 bases between the two germline ends. The CDR3 has 11 amino acids. Germline values: CDR1 DFQATT, CDR2 SNEGSKA (reference sequence). Written as DNA, the CDR3 is TGCAGTGCTGTACGGGATGAAAAACTGTTTTTT. It is translated as CSAVRDEKLFF.

This clone was picked up one time. V gene TRBV9 combines with J gene TRBJ2-4; D not resolved. The ends were cut back, 0 bases at V and 0 bases at J, with 7 bases in the middle. This CDR3 is built from 15 residues. Germline V gene sequence: CDR1 SGDLS, CDR2 YYNGEE. The CDR3 loop is CASSVAGGAKNIQYF. The CDR3 region has the DNA TGTGCCAGCAGCGTAGCAGGTGGAGCCAAAAACATTCAGTACTTC.

The V and J genes are TRBV5-1 and TRBJ1-6, with D maybe TRBD1 (5 bases). This CDR3 region has 15 residues. Per germline, CDR1 SGHRS and CDR2 YFSETQ. With 0 bases removed from V and 7 bases from J, the gap between germline ends came to 11 bases. CDR3 coding DNA: TGCGCCAGCAGCTTGGAACCAGGGACCAATTCACCCCTCCACTTT. Translation: CASSLEPGTNSPLHF.

The genes are TRBV7-2 and TRBJ1-1; TRBD1 aligns across 8 bases. J was trimmed by 1 base and V by 6 bases; bases with no gene match: 4. The CDR3 loop spans 14 amino acids. CDR1 and CDR2 from the germline V gene are SGHTA and FQGNSA. The CDR3 here is CASSLQGGNTEAFF. The CDR3 DNA sequence: TGTGCCAGCAGTTTACAGGGGGGGAACACTGAAGCTTTCTTT.

This chain's CDR3 is CACTKDRARYEQYF. CDR3 coding DNA: TGTGCCTGCACAAAAGACAGGGCAAGATACGAGCAGTACTTC. The gene calls are TRBV30 and TRBJ2-7; TRBD1 agrees at 7 bases. The germline gives CDR1 GTSNPN, CDR2 SVGIG (reference sequence). This CDR3 has 14 amino acids. The trim removed 6 bases at V and 4 bases at J, leaving 12 bases unmatched.

The J gene is TRBJ2-5, the V gene TRBV30; TRBD2 matches 9 bases. This CDR3 contains 15 residues. V shed 5 bases and J 2 bases; nucleotides not matched to a gene: 9. Germline assignment: CDR1 GTSNPN and CDR2 SVGIG (reference sequence). The CDR3 bases are TGTGCCTGGGCGAGGCTAGCGGGGTATCAAGAGACCCAGTACTTC. Protein: CAWARLAGYQETQYF.

V usage is TRBV25-1 and J usage is TRBJ2-2, with D perhaps given as TRBD1 or TRBD2 (5 bases each). This CDR3 spans 15 amino acids. The germline V gene encodes CDR1 MGHDK and CDR2 SYGVNS. Between the trimmed V and J ends, which lost 5 bases and 4 bases, there was a span of 14 bases. The CDR3 here is CASSRSRGSTGELFF. The CDR3 DNA sequence: TGTGCCAGCAGTCGGTCCCGGGGCAGCACCGGGGAGCTGTTTTTT.

CDR3 sequence (DNA): TGTGCCAGCAGCTTAGTCGGCGGGGGCAATCAGCCCCAGCATTTT. It encodes CASSLVGGGNQPQHF. This sequence joins TRBV7-8 and TRBJ1-5; no clear D. Per the germline V gene, CDR1 is SGHVS and CDR2 is FQNEAQ. The CDR3 is made up of 15 amino acids. With 1 base removed from V and 2 bases from J, the gap between germline ends came to 9 bases.